The 6 T cell receptor beta chains below come from one sample, sequenced in a study of cytomegalovirus exposure and HLA in healthy donors. Vbeta (60) and Jbeta (13) primers were used in the PCR. The method was immunoSEQ multiplex PCR; TCRdb's version includes in-frame clones alone and lacks a portion of them. In the table there are roughly 180,000 clones, roughly a tenth of which are singletons. Sequences were obtained from PBMCs. These receptors were taken from a woman aged 25 to 39 in good health and CMV-seropositive.

V usage is TRBV5-1 and J usage is TRBJ2-2; a possible D gene is TRBD2 (5 bases). The V end was cut by 1 base, the J end by 5 bases, with 12 bases between. Germline assignment: CDR1 SGHRS and CDR2 YFSETQ. The CDR3 totals 15 residues. CDR3 coding DNA: TGCGCCAGCAGCTTGACGTTCACGGGGACCGGGGAGCTGTTTTTT. Its translation is CASSLTFTGTGELFF.

This rearrangement joins TRBV19 to TRBJ1-6; the D is unclear. The CDR3 contains 14 residues. Trimming removed 6 bases at V and 5 bases at J, with 11 bases between. Germline CDR1 and CDR2: LNHDA and SQIVND (reference sequence). CDR3 in amino acids: CASRMTKNNSPLHF. The DNA of the CDR3 is TGTGCCAGTAGGATGACAAAAAATAATTCACCCCTCCACTTT.

V and J are TRBV15 and TRBJ1-1; 12 bases align to TRBD1. Germline-derived CDR1 and CDR2 are LNHNV and YYDKDF (reference sequence). The CDR3 loop spans 14 amino acids. V shed 5 bases, J shed 6 bases, and the junction held 4 bases outside the gene matches. CDR3 sequence: CATSRGQGAAEAFF. The DNA of the CDR3 is TGTGCCACCAGCCGGGGACAGGGGGCCGCTGAAGCTTTCTTT. Full variable domain (missing parts from reference TRBV15 and TRBJ1-1): DAMVIQNPRYQVTQFGKPVTLSCSQTLNHNVMYWYQQKSSQAPKLLFHYYDKDFNNEADTPDNFQSRRPNTSFCFLDIRSPGLGDTAMYLCATSRGQGAAEAFFGQGTRLTVV.

V is TRBV2 and J is TRBJ2-7, with 7 bases identical to TRBD1. Germline-derived CDR1 and CDR2 are SNHLY and FYNNEI. V dropped 6 bases and J dropped 4; count of bases not matched to a gene: 9. The CDR3 is 14 residues long. The CDR3 nucleotides are TGTGCCAGCAGCCTACAGGGGAAAGGGTACGAGCAGTACTTC. Translating gives CASSLQGKGYEQYF.

V is TRBV11-2 and J is TRBJ2-7; D may be TRBD1 (5 bases). This CDR3 has 14 residues. V lost 4 bases and J 3 bases, leaving 13 bases between the germline ends. Germline loops: CDR1 SGHAT, CDR2 FQNNGV. In nucleotides, the CDR3 is TGTGCCAGCAGCTCCCCGGACACTGTCTACGAGCAGTACTTC. It codes for CASSSPDTVYEQYF.

This chain links TRBV11-2 with TRBJ2-5; maybe TRBD1 (5 bases). This CDR3 has 12 residues. Germline CDR1 is SGHAT and CDR2 is FQNNGV. Trimming took off 5 bases at V and 3 bases at J, with 7 bases between the two ends. The CDR3 coding sequence is TGTGCCAGCAGCCGGACAAAAGAGACCCAGTACTTC. Its protein is CASSRTKETQYF.